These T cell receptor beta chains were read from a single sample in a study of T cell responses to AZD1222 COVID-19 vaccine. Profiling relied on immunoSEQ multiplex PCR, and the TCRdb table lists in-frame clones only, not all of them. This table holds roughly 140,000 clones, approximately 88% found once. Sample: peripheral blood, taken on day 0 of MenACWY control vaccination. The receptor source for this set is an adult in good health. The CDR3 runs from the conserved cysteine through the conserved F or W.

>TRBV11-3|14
CASSRGGAGDGYTF
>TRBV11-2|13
CASSLEYQETQYF
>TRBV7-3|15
CASSLGSVSYNEQFF
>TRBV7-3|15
CASRAGGAGNTEAFF
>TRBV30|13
CAWIRYTNTEAFF
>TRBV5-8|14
CASSRTGVNYGYTF
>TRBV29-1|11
CSVVTGSGYTF
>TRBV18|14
CASSPGPLPSGYTF
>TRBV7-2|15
CASSRTSGRGNEQFF
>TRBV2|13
CASSGDRPEGYTF
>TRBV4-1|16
CASSQDGARENTEAFF
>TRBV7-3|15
CASSLNTGMDTEAFF
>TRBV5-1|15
CASNQRGDRASEQYF
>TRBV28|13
CASSLRDSYGYTF
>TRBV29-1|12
CSAWTLNYGYTF